The rows below give T cell receptor beta chains drawn from one sample of a study of T-cell reconstitution after alpha-beta-depleted transplantation in children. One entry per CDR3 protein results from TCRdb running MiXCR on the PCR reads. Found here are 530,000 or so distinct CDR3 sequences, more than 20% of them singletons; the top ten hold around a third. The specimen comprised PBMCs, sampled before TCRalphabeta/CD19-depleted stem cell transplant. The receptors were gathered from a boy younger than two with Wiskott-Aldrich syndrome, due to receive a stem cell transplant. Each CDR3 is given with its conserved first and last residue. Fields, in order: J gene, clone size, D gene, V gene, CDR3 DNA, CDR3 protein. The D gene is left open where the match is weak. Where a row states a size, it is once, few, many or the class of an expanded clone; other rows omit it.

J: TRBJ2-1
size: NA
D: TRBD2
V: TRBV13
DNA: TGTGCCAGCAGCTTAGTTCCTAGCGGGAGCTCCTACAATGAGCAGTTCTTC
CDR3: CASSLVPSGSSYNEQFF

J: TRBJ2-5
size: NA
D: NA
V: TRBV6-1
DNA: TGTGCCAGCAGCCCCTGGTTCGCCGAGACCCAGTACTTC
CDR3: CASSPWFAETQYF

J: TRBJ2-1
size: NA
D: TRBD2
V: TRBV29-1
DNA: TGCAGCGGACTAGCGGACTCCTACAATGAGCAGTTCTTC
CDR3: CSGLADSYNEQFF

J: TRBJ2-3
size: few
D: NA
V: TRBV5-1
DNA: TGCGCCAGCAGCTCAAAGGTAGATACGCAGTATTTT
CDR3: CASSSKVDTQYF

J: TRBJ2-5
size: NA
D: NA
V: TRBV5-1
DNA: TGCGCCAGCAGCTTTGCCTTAAAGGGGACCCAGTACTTC
CDR3: CASSFALKGTQYF

J: TRBJ2-6
size: few
D: TRBD1
V: TRBV27
DNA: TGTGCCAGCAGTCCGCACAGGGGCCCTGGCTCTGGGGCCAACGTCCTGACTTTC
CDR3: CASSPHRGPGSGANVLTF

J: TRBJ1-4
size: NA
D: NA
V: TRBV5-1
DNA: TGCGCCAGCAGCTTTAAACACCCTAATGAAAAACTGTTTTTT
CDR3: CASSFKHPNEKLFF

J: TRBJ2-1
size: few
D: NA
V: TRBV2
DNA: TGTGCCAGCAGTCTCTCGGCTAGCGAGATCTACAATGAGCAGTTCTTC
CDR3: CASSLSASEIYNEQFF

J: TRBJ2-5
size: few
D: NA
V: TRBV7-2
DNA: TGTGCCAGCAGCTTGGACGCGGGCGGAGAGACCCAGTACTTC
CDR3: CASSLDAGGETQYF

J: TRBJ2-2
size: NA
D: NA
V: TRBV10-3
DNA: TGTGCCATCAGTAGTTCGACAGAGAACACCGGGGAGCTGTTTTTT
CDR3: CAISSSTENTGELFF

J: TRBJ2-1
size: NA
D: TRBD1
V: TRBV5-1
DNA: TGCGCCAGCAGCCACGACAGGGGGTTTTCCTACAATGAGCAGTTCTTC
CDR3: CASSHDRGFSYNEQFF

J: TRBJ2-3
size: NA
D: NA
V: TRBV5-1
DNA: TGCGCCAGCAGCTTGAGGGCAGTTAGCACAGATACGCAGTATTTT
CDR3: CASSLRAVSTDTQYF

J: TRBJ2-7
size: NA
D: NA
V: TRBV27
DNA: TGTGCCAGCGCCTCTTCCGGGGTAAGGATCGAGCAGTACTTC
CDR3: CASASSGVRIEQYF

J: TRBJ2-1
size: few
D: NA
V: TRBV6-1
DNA: TGTGCCAGCAGTGAAACCTTTTGGGAGCAGTTCTTC
CDR3: CASSETFWEQFF

J: TRBJ2-1
size: NA
D: NA
V: TRBV15
DNA: TGTGCCACCAGCAGAGATCGACGCAGGTACAATGAGCAGTTCTTC
CDR3: CATSRDRRRYNEQFF

J: TRBJ2-3
size: once
D: NA
V: TRBV24-1
DNA: TGTGCCACCAGTGATTTGGGTGCAGATACGCAGTATTTT
CDR3: CATSDLGADTQYF

J: TRBJ1-3
size: few
D: TRBD1
V: TRBV6-1
DNA: TGTGCCAGCAGTGAAAGGACAGGAGCGGTCTCTGGAAACACCATATATTTT
CDR3: CASSERTGAVSGNTIYF

J: TRBJ2-7
size: NA
D: NA
V: TRBV12-3/TRBV12-4
DNA: TGTGCCAGCAGTCCCCGACCGGCATCCTACGAGCAGTACTTC
CDR3: CASSPRPASYEQYF

J: TRBJ2-5
size: few
D: TRBD2
V: TRBV5-1
DNA: TGCGCCAGCAGCTTGTCGGCTAGCGGGCAAGAGACCCAGTACTTC
CDR3: CASSLSASGQETQYF

J: TRBJ2-5
size: once
D: NA
V: TRBV28
DNA: TGTGCCAGCAGCCGTGAAAGAAAACAAGAGACCCAGTACTTC
CDR3: CASSRERKQETQYF

J: TRBJ1-3
size: NA
D: NA
V: TRBV5-1
DNA: TGCGCCAGCAGTCAAAGACTCACAGGCCCTGGAAACACCATATATTTT
CDR3: CASSQRLTGPGNTIYF

J: TRBJ2-7
size: NA
D: TRBD2
V: TRBV3-1
DNA: TGTGCCAGCAGCCAGGCTGGACTAGCGAGAGAGCAGTACTTC
CDR3: CASSQAGLAREQYF

J: TRBJ2-5
size: few
D: NA
V: TRBV20-1
DNA: TGCAGTGCACGTAGGGGAGAGACCCAGTACTTC
CDR3: CSARRGETQYF

J: TRBJ2-1
size: once
D: NA
V: TRBV5-1
DNA: TGCGCCAGCAGCCCGGAGCGGAAGCGCTCCTACAATGAGCAGTTCTTC
CDR3: CASSPERKRSYNEQFF

J: TRBJ2-3
size: NA
D: NA
V: TRBV7-9
DNA: TGTGCCAGCAGCTTATCCCTCACAGATACGCAGTATTTT
CDR3: CASSLSLTDTQYF

J: TRBJ2-1
size: NA
D: NA
V: TRBV24-1
DNA: TGTGCCACCAGTGCAGGGAGGTGGATCGATGAGCAGTTCTTC
CDR3: CATSAGRWIDEQFF

J: TRBJ2-7
size: NA
D: NA
V: TRBV5-1
DNA: TGCGCCAGCGAGGTCTACGAGCAGTACTTC
CDR3: CASEVYEQYF

J: TRBJ1-1
size: few
D: NA
V: TRBV20-1
DNA: TGCAGTGCTATTCGGGCCATGAAGTACACTGAAGCTTTCTTT
CDR3: CSAIRAMKYTEAFF

J: TRBJ2-3
size: few
D: NA
V: TRBV5-1
DNA: TGCGCCAGCAGCTTGTTGTCGTCTAGCACAGATACGCAGTATTTT
CDR3: CASSLLSSSTDTQYF

J: TRBJ2-5
size: NA
D: NA
V: TRBV29-1
DNA: TGCAGCGTTGAGCCTCAGGATCAGACCCAGTACTTC
CDR3: CSVEPQDQTQYF

J: TRBJ2-3
size: NA
D: TRBD2
V: TRBV5-1
DNA: TGCGCCAGCAGAGCGACTAGCGGGAGGGCAATAGGGCGGCAGTATTTT
CDR3: CASRATSGRAIGRQYF

J: TRBJ2-5
size: NA
D: NA
V: TRBV7-2
DNA: TGTGCCAGCAGCCTTCGGGTAATGGTTGCGCGGGAGACCCAGTACTTC
CDR3: CASSLRVMVARETQYF

J: TRBJ2-3
size: NA
D: NA
V: TRBV20-1
DNA: TGCAGTGCCAGACCACTAGCATCAGATACGCAGTATTTT
CDR3: CSARPLASDTQYF

J: TRBJ1-1
size: NA
D: TRBD1
V: TRBV5-1
DNA: TGCGCCAGCAGCCCCAGACAGGGGCCGGGGACTGAAGCTTTCTTT
CDR3: CASSPRQGPGTEAFF

J: TRBJ2-3
size: few
D: NA
V: TRBV3-1
DNA: TGTGCCAGCAGCCCCTACCAAGATACGCAGTATTTT
CDR3: CASSPYQDTQYF

J: TRBJ2-1
size: many
D: NA
V: TRBV27
DNA: TGTGCCAGCAGTTCACCCAATGAGCAGTTCTTC
CDR3: CASSSPNEQFF

J: TRBJ2-5
size: NA
D: NA
V: TRBV12-3/TRBV12-4
DNA: TGTGCCAGCAGTCTCAGACAGGCAAGGGGCCAAGAGACCCAGTACTTC
CDR3: CASSLRQARGQETQYF

J: TRBJ2-7
size: NA
D: NA
V: TRBV5-6
DNA: TGTGCCAGCAGCTCCCTAGACATGAATAAGGTAGACTACGAGCAGTACTTC
CDR3: CASSSLDMNKVDYEQYF

J: TRBJ1-1
size: few
D: NA
V: TRBV20-1
DNA: TGCAGTGCTAGTGCCCGGCGCGCTGAAGCTTTCTTT
CDR3: CSASARRAEAFF

J: TRBJ2-1
size: few
D: NA
V: TRBV29-1
DNA: TGCAGCGTTCTACTTTACAATGAGCAGTTCTTC
CDR3: CSVLLYNEQFF

J: TRBJ2-4
size: NA
D: TRBD1
V: TRBV20-1
DNA: TGCAGTGCTGCGCAGGGACAGGGGACCAAAAACATTCAGTACTTC
CDR3: CSAAQGQGTKNIQYF